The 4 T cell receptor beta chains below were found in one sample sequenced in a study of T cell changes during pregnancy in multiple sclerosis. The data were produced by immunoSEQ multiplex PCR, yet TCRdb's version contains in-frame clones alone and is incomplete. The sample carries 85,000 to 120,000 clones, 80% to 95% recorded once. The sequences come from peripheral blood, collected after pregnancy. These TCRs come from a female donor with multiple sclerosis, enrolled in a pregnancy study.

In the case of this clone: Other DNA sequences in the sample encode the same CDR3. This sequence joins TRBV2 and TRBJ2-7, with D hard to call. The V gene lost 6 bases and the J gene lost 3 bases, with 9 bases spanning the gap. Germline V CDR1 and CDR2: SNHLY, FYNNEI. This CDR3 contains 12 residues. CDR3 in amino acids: CASSPGSYEQYF. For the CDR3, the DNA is TGTGCCAGCAGCCCCGGTAGCTACGAGCAGTACTTC.

The DNA for the CDR3 is TGTGCCAGCAGCCAAACCAGAAAAGAAGCTTTCTTT. Protein: CASSQTRKEAFF. The rearrangement joins TRBV11-1 to TRBJ1-1; D unclear. Germline V CDR1 and CDR2: SGHAT, FQDESV (reference sequence). The CDR3 loop spans 12 amino acids. Trimming took off 5 bases at V and 8 bases at J, with 12 bases between the two ends.

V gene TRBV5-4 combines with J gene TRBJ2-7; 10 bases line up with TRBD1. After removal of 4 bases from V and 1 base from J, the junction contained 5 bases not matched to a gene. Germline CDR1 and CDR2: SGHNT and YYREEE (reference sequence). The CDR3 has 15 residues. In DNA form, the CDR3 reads TGTGCCAGCAGCCCCGCGGGACAGGGGTCCTACGAGCAGTACTTC. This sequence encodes CASSPAGQGSYEQYF.

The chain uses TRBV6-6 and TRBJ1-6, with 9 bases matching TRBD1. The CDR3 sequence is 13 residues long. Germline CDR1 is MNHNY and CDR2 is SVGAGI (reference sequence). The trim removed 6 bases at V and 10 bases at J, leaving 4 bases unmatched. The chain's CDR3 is CASRQGADSPLHF. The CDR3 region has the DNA TGTGCCAGCAGACAGGGGGCTGACTCACCCCTCCACTTT.